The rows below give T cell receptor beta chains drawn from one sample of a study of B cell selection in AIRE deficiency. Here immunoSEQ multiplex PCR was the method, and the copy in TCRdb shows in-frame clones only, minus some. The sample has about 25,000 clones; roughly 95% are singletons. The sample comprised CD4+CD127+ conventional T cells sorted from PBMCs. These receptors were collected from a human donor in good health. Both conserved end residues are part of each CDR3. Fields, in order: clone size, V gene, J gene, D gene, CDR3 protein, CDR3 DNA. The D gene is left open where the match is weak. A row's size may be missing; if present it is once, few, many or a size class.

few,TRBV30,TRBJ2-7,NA,CAWNSGPLGIF,TGTGCCTGGAACTCAGGGCCCCTTGGCATTTTC
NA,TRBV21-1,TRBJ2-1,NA,CASSNGPVTYNEQFF,TGTGCCAGCAGCAATGGGCCTGTCACCTACAATGAGCAGTTCTTC
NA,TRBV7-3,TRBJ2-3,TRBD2,CASSLRERGTSGRTDTQYF,TGTGCCAGCAGCTTAAGGGAGCGGGGAACTAGCGGCCGCACAGATACGCAGTATTTT
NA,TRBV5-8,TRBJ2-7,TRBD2,CASQVGLAGASFSYEQYF,TGTGCCAGCCAGGTGGGACTAGCGGGAGCAAGCTTCTCCTACGAGCAGTACTTC
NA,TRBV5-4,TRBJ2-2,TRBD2,CASSPASGSLTGELFF,TGTGCCAGCAGCCCGGCTAGCGGGAGTCTCACCGGGGAGCTGTTTTTT
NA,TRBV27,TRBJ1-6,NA,CASSLFQQGTYSPLHF,TGTGCCAGCAGTTTATTCCAACAGGGAACGTATTCACCCCTCCACTTT
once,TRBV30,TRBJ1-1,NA,CAWSIWGEKAFF,TGTGCCTGGAGTATATGGGGGGAGAAAGCTTTCTTT
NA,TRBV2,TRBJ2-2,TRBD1,CASSKQGFGGELFF,TGTGCCAGCAGTAAACAGGGGTTTGGGGGGGAGCTGTTTTTT
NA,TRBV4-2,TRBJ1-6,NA,CASSQEVWDSPLHF,TGTGCCAGCAGCCAAGAGGTCTGGGATTCACCCCTCCACTTT
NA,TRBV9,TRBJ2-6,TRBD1,CASSVGQGSSGANVLTF,TGTGCCAGCAGCGTAGGACAGGGTTCCTCTGGGGCCAACGTCCTGACTTTC
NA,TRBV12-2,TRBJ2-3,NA,CASRLPRSFPRLAGLRGDTQYF,TGTGCAAGTCGCTTACCGCGCTCCTTTCCACGACTAGCGGGCCTCCGAGGGGATACGCAGTATTTT
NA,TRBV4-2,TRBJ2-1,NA,CASSQEGGRAPNEQFF,TGTGCCAGCAGCCAAGAAGGGGGGAGGGCCCCCAATGAGCAGTTCTTC
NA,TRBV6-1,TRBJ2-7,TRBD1,CATADRNLYEQYF,TGTGCCACCGCGGACAGGAACCTCTACGAGCAGTACTTC
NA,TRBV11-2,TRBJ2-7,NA,CASSRGPEDYEQYF,TGTGCCAGCAGCCGAGGGCCCGAGGACTACGAGCAGTACTTC
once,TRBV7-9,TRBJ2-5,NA,CASSFGGGQETQYF,TGTGCCAGCAGCTTCGGAGGGGGCCAAGAGACCCAGTACTTC
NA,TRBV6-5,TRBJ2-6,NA,CASSQPTGLGNVLTF,TGTGCCAGCAGCCAACCCACAGGCCTCGGCAACGTCCTGACTTTC
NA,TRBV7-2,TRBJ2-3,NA,CASSHRDTDTQYF,TGTGCCAGCAGCCACCGGGACACAGATACGCAGTATTTT
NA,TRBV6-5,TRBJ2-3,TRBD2,CASSQTSGRDTQYF,TGTGCCAGCAGTCAGACTAGCGGGAGAGATACGCAGTATTTT
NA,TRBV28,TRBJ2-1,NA,CASSSIARVGNNEQFF,TGTGCCAGCAGTTCAATAGCGAGGGTAGGGAACAATGAGCAGTTCTTC
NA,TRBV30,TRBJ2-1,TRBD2,CAWNPPSSGIYNEQFF,TGTGCCTGGAACCCACCCTCTAGCGGGATCTACAATGAGCAGTTCTTC
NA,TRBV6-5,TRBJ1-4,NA,CASSYSGTNEKLFF,TGTGCCAGCAGTTATTCTGGAACTAATGAAAAACTGTTTTTT
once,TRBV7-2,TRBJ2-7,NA,CASSLWGSDEQYF,TGTGCCAGCAGCTTATGGGGGTCGGACGAGCAGTACTTC
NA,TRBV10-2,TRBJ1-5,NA,CASSDRRQPQHF,TGCGCCAGCAGTGATAGGCGTCAGCCCCAGCATTTT
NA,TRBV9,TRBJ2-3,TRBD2,CASSRYLAGGPDTQYF,TGTGCCAGCAGCCGATACCTAGCGGGAGGGCCAGATACGCAGTATTTT
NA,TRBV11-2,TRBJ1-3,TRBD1,CASTRRDSSGNTIYF,TGTGCCAGCACGAGAAGGGACAGCTCTGGAAACACCATATATTTT
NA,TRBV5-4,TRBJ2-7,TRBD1,CASSLAGTAQYF,TGTGCCAGCAGCTTGGCCGGGACAGCCCAGTACTTC
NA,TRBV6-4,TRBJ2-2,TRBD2,CASSEIAGGSGELFF,TGTGCCAGCAGTGAAATAGCGGGAGGGTCCGGGGAGCTGTTTTTT
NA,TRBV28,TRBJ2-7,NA,CASSLLYEQYF,TGTGCCAGCAGTTTACTCTACGAGCAGTACTTC
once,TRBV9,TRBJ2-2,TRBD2,CASSVSGGGTPGELFF,TGTGCCAGCAGCGTTAGCGGCGGGGGAACCCCCGGGGAGCTGTTTTTT
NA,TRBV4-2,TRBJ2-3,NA,CASSLRGTDTQYF,TGTGCCAGCAGCCTACGGGGCACAGATACGCAGTATTTT
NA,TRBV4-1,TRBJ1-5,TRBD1,CASSQDSGGRQPQHF,TGCGCCAGCAGCCAAGATTCAGGGGGAAGGCAGCCCCAGCATTTT
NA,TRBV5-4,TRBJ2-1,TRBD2,CASRVAGGYNEQFF,TGTGCCAGCAGGGTAGCGGGGGGTTACAATGAGCAGTTCTTC
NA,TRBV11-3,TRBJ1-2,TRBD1,CASREGGGGYTF,TGTGCCAGCAGAGAAGGGGGCGGGGGCTACACCTTC
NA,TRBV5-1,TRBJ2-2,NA,CASSFGSGNTGELFF,TGCGCCAGCAGCTTCGGTAGCGGGAACACCGGGGAGCTGTTTTTT
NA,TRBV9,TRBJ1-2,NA,CASSANYGYTF,TGTGCCAGCAGCGCGAACTATGGCTACACCTTC
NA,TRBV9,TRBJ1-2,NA,CASSVVMGESNYGYTF,TGTGCCAGCAGCGTAGTAATGGGGGAATCTAACTATGGCTACACCTTC
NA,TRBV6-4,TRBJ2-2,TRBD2,CASPPASGRAGGELFF,TGTGCCAGCCCCCCGGCTAGCGGGAGGGCTGGCGGGGAGCTGTTTTTT
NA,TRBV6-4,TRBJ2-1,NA,CASILGLSPLF,TGTGCCAGCATCTTAGGTTTGAGCCCGCTCTTC
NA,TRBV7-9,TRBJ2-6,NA,CASSSAGATSGANVLTF,TGTGCCAGCAGCTCGGCAGGGGCGACCTCTGGGGCCAACGTCCTGACTTTC
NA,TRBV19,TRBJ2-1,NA,CASSIGIRQVRTISTYNEQFF,TGTGCCAGTAGTATAGGAATCCGGCAGGTCAGAACCATTAGCACATACAATGAGCAGTTCTTC
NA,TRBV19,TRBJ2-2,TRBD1,CAASTGGQGYTGELFF,TGTGCCGCCTCGACAGGGGGACAGGGTTATACCGGGGAGCTGTTTTTT
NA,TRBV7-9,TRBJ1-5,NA,CASSRKVRSTFSNQPQHF,TGTGCCAGCAGCCGTAAGGTAAGATCGACATTCAGCAATCAGCCCCAGCATTTT
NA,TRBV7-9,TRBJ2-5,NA,CASSLQRRQETQYF,TGTGCCAGCAGCTTACAAAGGAGGCAAGAGACCCAGTACTTC
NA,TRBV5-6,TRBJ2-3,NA,CASSSRSSRSTDTQYF,TGTGCCAGCAGCTCCCGCAGTAGCAGGAGCACAGATACGCAGTATTTT